The source of this T cell receptor (beta chain) is a study of vaccination and CD4 T cells after COVID-19. In the study overall: Investigators drew the post-COVID samples a median around 98 days after diagnosis, with a range of 35 to 161. Stimulation of cells relied on overlapping spike peptides derived from SARS-CoV-2, HCoV-NL63, HCoV-OC43 and HCoV-229E.

Documented treatment: approximately 9-day PBMC culture with coronavirus spike peptide pools or control peptides (ViraFEST assay). Approximately 1.8 million PBMCs per well were cultured with roughly 10 IU/ml IL-2 and roughly 10 ug/ml peptide pools. The Oncomine TCR Beta short-read assay sequenced DNA from cultured CD4+ T cells. In TCRdb, the PCR reads were re-called with MiXCR into one record per CDR3 protein. The data show over 10,000 distinct CDR3 sequences, around 45% seen once. Germline loops: CDR1 SGHVS, CDR2 FNYEAQ. The germline V and J ends were trimmed by 3 bases and 9 bases, with 19 bases remaining between them. The CDR3 has 15 amino acids. Concerning this clonotype: Its antigen is unidentified.

The TCR sequence derives from a human donor who had recovered from COVID-19. The source material was CD4+ T cells from blood, cultured in vitro, sampled after SARS-CoV-2 vaccination. J is TRBJ2-3 and V is TRBV7-6; a weak D match, TRBD2 (6 bases). The CDR3 loop reads CASSFMMTPRETQYF. The CDR3 DNA is TGTGCCAGCAGCTTTATGATGACCCCACGGGAGACGCAGTATTTT.